The clone carrying this T cell receptor beta chain was seen repeatedly, ten times or more. Repertoires were generated with immunoSEQ multiplex PCR, while TCRdb's copy carries only in-frame clones and drops some. This table has some 66,000 clones, 90% to 95% appearing once. The source of the sample is a study of T cell changes during pregnancy in multiple sclerosis. The CDR3 runs 14 residues. V was clipped by 7 bases and J by 7 bases; unmatched bases: 6. Germline V CDR1 and CDR2: SNHLY, FYNNEI. The sequence was obtained from a female donor with multiple sclerosis, enrolled in a pregnancy study. The rearrangement joins TRBV2 to TRBJ1-5; 11 bases agree with TRBD1. This specimen was CD8+ T cells from peripheral blood mononuclear cells, taken before pregnancy. This CDR3 is CASTRTGGGQPQHF. In DNA form, the CDR3 reads TGTGCCAGCACCCGGACAGGGGGCGGACAGCCCCAGCATTTT.